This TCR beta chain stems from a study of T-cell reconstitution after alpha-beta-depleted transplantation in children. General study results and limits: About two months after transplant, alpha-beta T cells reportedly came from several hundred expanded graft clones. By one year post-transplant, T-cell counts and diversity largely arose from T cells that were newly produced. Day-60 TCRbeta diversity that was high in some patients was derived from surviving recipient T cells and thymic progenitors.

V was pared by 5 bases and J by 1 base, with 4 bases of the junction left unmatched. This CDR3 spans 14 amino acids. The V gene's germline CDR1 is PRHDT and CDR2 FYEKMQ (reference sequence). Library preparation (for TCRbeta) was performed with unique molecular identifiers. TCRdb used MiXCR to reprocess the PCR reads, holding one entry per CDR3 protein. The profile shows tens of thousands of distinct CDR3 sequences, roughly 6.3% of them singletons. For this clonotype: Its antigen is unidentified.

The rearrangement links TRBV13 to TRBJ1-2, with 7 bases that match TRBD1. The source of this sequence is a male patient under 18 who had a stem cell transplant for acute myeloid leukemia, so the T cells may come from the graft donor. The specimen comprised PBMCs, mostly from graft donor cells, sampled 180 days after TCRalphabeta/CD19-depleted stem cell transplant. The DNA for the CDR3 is TGTGCCAGCAGCAAACAGGGGCTTAACTATGGCTACACCTTC. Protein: CASSKQGLNYGYTF.